Here is one T cell receptor (beta chain) with its context. Its specificity is unknown. Generated by immunoSEQ multiplex PCR, the TCRdb table keeps only in-frame clones and is missing some. Of around 80,000 clones in the sample, 82% are singletons; the top ten hold nearly 6%. This sample is part of a study of radiation and T cells in renal cell carcinoma. Findings and limits, study-wide: In blood, top tumor clones expanded by 2 weeks, shrinking by 4.

V shed 10 bases and J shed 4 bases, with 16 bases lying between them. This CDR3 has 14 residues. The germline V gene encodes CDR1 MNHEY and CDR2 SVGAGI. The time point denotes: blood 2 weeks post-SBRT. Treatment meaning: 15 Gy SBRT to primary tumor, nephrectomy 4 weeks later. Radiation-treated patients gave blood at baseline, week 2 and week 4. The sequencing used blood, collected from a patient whose treatment included radiotherapy and nephrectomy. This TCR was sampled from a man in his sixties with renal cell carcinoma. V is TRBV6-5 and J is TRBJ2-2, with a weak D call TRBD2 (6 bases). The CDR3 DNA is TGTGCCACCCTCGGGAGACTAGGCACCGGGGAGCTGTTTTTT. Encoded protein: CATLGRLGTGELFF.